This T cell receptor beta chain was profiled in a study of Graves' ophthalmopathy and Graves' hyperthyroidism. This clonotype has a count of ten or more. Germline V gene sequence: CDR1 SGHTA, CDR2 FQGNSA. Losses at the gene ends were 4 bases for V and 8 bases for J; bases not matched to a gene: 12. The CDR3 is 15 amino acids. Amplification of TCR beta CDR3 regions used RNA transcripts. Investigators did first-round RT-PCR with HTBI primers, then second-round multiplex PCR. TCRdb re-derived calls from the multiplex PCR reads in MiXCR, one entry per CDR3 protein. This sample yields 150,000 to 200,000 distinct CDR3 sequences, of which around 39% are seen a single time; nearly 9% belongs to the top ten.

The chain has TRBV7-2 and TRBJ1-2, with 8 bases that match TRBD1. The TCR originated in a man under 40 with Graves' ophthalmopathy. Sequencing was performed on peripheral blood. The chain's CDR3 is CASSSGTGNFFGYTF. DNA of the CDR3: TGTGCCAGCAGCTCCGGGACAGGCAACTTCTTCGGCTACACCTTC.